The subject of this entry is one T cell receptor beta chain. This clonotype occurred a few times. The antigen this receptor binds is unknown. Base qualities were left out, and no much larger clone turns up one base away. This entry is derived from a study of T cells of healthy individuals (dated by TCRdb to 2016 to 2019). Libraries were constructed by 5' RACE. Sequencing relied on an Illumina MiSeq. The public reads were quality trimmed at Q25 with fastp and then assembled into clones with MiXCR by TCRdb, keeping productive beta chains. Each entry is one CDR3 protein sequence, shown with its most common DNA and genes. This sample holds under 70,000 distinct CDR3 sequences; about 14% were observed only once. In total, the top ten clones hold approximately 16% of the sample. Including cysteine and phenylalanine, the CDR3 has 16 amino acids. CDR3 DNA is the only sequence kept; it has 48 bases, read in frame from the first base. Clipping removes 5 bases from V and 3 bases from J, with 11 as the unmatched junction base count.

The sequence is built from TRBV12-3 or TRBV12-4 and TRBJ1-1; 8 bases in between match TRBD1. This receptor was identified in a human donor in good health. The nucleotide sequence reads TGTGCCAGCAGTCACCGGACAGGGAACCGGGACACTGAAGCTTTCTTT. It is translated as CASSHRTGNRDTEAFF.